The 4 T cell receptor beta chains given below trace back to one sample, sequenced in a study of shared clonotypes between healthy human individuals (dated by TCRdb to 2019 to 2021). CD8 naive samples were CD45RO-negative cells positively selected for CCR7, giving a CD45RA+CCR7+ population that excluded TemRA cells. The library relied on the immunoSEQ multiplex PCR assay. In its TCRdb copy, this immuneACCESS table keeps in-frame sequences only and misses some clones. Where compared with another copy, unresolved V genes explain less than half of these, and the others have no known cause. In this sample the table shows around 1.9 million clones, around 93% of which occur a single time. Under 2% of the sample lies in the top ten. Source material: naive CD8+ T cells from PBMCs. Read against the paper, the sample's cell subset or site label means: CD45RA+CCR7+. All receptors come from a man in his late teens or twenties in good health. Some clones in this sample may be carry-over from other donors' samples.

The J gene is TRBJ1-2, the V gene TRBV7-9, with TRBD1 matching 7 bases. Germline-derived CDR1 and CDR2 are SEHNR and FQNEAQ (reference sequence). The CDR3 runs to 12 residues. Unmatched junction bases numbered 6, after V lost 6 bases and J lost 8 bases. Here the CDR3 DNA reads TGTGCCAGCAGTTCCCACAGGGGAGGCTACACCTTC. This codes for CASSSHRGGYTF.

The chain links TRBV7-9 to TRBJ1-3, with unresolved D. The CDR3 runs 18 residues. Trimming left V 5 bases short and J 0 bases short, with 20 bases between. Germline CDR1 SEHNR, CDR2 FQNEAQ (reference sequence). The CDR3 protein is CASSPLSGSPGSGNTIYF. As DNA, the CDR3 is TGTGCCAGCAGCCCCCTGTCGGGAAGCCCCGGCTCTGGAAACACCATATATTTT.

CDR3 sequence reads: CASSRSLGSGYEQYF. The CDR3 DNA sequence: TGCGCCAGCAGCCGGTCCCTCGGATCTGGGTACGAGCAGTACTTC. V gene TRBV4-1 combines with J gene TRBJ2-7; D is unclear. CDR1 MGHRA and CDR2 YSYEKL come from the germline V gene. The CDR3 loop spans 15 amino acids. V was pared by 4 bases and J by 4 bases, with 17 bases between.

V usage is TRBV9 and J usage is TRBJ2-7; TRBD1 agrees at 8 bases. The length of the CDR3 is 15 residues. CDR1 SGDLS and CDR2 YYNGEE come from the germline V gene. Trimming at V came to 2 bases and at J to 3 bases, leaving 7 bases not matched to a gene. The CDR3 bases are TGTGCCAGCAGCGTCGACTTCGGACAGGGCTACGAGCAGTACTTC. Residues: CASSVDFGQGYEQYF.